These T cell receptor beta chains were read from a single sample in a study of blood T cells in healthy people across ages. TCRdb reprocessed the 5' RACE reads with MiXCR, giving one entry per CDR3 protein. The table shows 800,000 or so distinct CDR3 sequences, with 25% occurring only once. This sample also appeared in a second study, on T cells of mothers and their children.

Sample: blood. The receptors were sampled from a boy aged 10-17 years in good health. Each CDR3 is given with its conserved first and last residue. A D gene is named only where the DNA matches it firmly. Clone size is given for some rows only: seen once, a few or many times, or a class if the clone is expanded.

>-|TRBJ2-6|-|TRBV12-3/TRBV12-4
CASSYRQSRANVLTF
TGTGCCAGCAGTTACCGACAATCCCGGGCCAACGTCCTGACTTTC
>-|TRBJ1-1|-|TRBV10-3
CAIRQAMNTEAFF
TGTGCCATCAGACAGGCCATGAACACTGAAGCTTTCTTT
>TRBD2|TRBJ2-7|few|TRBV20-1
CSARSYSSGSIFGEQYF
TGCAGTGCTAGATCATACTCAAGCGGGAGCATTTTTGGAGAGCAGTACTTC
>-|TRBJ2-3|-|TRBV15
CATSRDRTRGTDTQYF
TGTGCCACCAGCAGAGATCGGACCCGGGGCACAGATACGCAGTATTTT
>-|TRBJ1-1|-|TRBV2
CASSVTNTEAFF
TGTGCCAGCAGCGTGACTAACACTGAAGCTTTCTTT
>-|TRBJ1-1|-|TRBV27
CASSSTTLRNTEAFF
TGTGCCAGCAGTTCGACGACTCTAAGGAACACTGAAGCTTTCTTT
>-|TRBJ1-3|few|TRBV5-1
CASSLDSVPSGNTIYF
TGCGCCAGCAGCTTAGACTCCGTACCCTCTGGAAACACCATATATTTT
>-|TRBJ2-7|few|TRBV7-2
CASRLKDVRSYEQYF
TGTGCCAGCAGACTTAAAGATGTTAGGTCCTACGAGCAGTACTTC
>-|TRBJ2-5|-|TRBV27
CASRRTGGREETQYF
TGTGCCAGTCGGCGTACGGGGGGCAGGGAAGAGACCCAGTACTTC
>-|TRBJ1-1|-|TRBV6-6
CASSYTLQDGRAFF
TGTGCCAGCAGTTACACCTTACAGGATGGGAGAGCTTTCTTT
>-|TRBJ2-5|-|TRBV20-1
CSAKWSVGIETQYF
TGCAGTGCTAAGTGGAGTGTGGGGATAGAGACCCAGTACTTC
>-|TRBJ1-5|few|TRBV29-1
CSARGPGDGNQPQHF
TGCAGCGCCAGAGGCCCGGGAGACGGGAATCAGCCCCAGCATTTT
>-|TRBJ2-7|-|TRBV5-1
CASNGEHSYEQYF
TGCGCCAGCAATGGAGAACACTCCTACGAGCAGTACTTC
>-|TRBJ1-2|few|TRBV7-2
CASSLGGRAPRGYTF
TGTGCCAGCAGCTTGGGTGGGAGGGCCCCTCGTGGCTACACCTTC
>-|TRBJ1-1|few|TRBV7-9
CASSLVVRGTTEAFF
TGTGCCAGCAGCTTAGTGGTCAGGGGAACAACTGAAGCTTTCTTT
>-|TRBJ2-7|-|TRBV6-2/TRBV6-3
CASRLIGRASSYEQYF
TGTGCCAGCAGATTGATCGGGCGGGCCTCCTCCTACGAGCAGTACTTC
>TRBD1|TRBJ1-1|-|TRBV5-1
CASSLGGTANTEAFF
TGTGCCAGCAGCCTCGGAGGGACAGCAAACACTGAAGCTTTCTTT
>-|TRBJ2-7|many|TRBV27
CASSPGLSYEQYF
TGCGCCAGCAGCCCTGGGCTCTCCTACGAGCAGTACTTC